What follows describes a single T cell receptor (beta chain). TCRdb keeps only in-frame clones here, not all; method: immunoSEQ multiplex PCR. This table holds under 150,000 clones, roughly 91% found once. This entry comes from a study of control samples from healthy donors and cancer patients. Germline V gene sequence: CDR1 SQVTM, CDR2 ANQGSEA. CDR3 size: 14 residues. V gave up 1 base and J gave up 3 bases, with 12 bases separating them. Sequences were obtained from PBMCs. The V gene is TRBV29-1, the J gene TRBJ2-5, with D possibly being TRBD1 or TRBD2 (5 bases each). The sequence derives from a man aged 45-65 years with head and neck cancer. The chain's CDR3 is CSVEAGPYEETQYF. CDR3 nucleotide sequence: TGCAGCGTTGAAGCGGGACCGTATGAAGAGACCCAGTACTTC.